One T cell receptor beta chain is described in this entry. This specimen belongs to a study of T cell changes during pregnancy in multiple sclerosis. The germline V gene has CDR1 SQVTM and CDR2 ANQGSEA. Trimming stripped 4 bases from V and 4 bases from J, with 11 bases between. This CDR3 spans 13 amino acids. Method: immunoSEQ multiplex PCR; TCRdb's copy keeps in-frame clones and lacks some. The table shows around 100,000 clones, with about 91% occurring only once. This chain connects TRBV29-1 to TRBJ1-5; the D gene is possibly TRBD1 (5 bases). This receptor was identified in a female donor with multiple sclerosis, enrolled in a pregnancy study. The sample was peripheral blood, taken after pregnancy. The CDR3 spells CSVGAGFNQPQHF. The CDR3 DNA follows: TGCAGCGTTGGGGCAGGGTTTAATCAGCCCCAGCATTTT.